Reported below is one T cell receptor (beta chain). V lost 6 bases, J lost 2 bases, and 6 bases stayed unmatched. This CDR3 is 15 amino acids long. The germline gives CDR1 MNHEY, CDR2 SVGAGI. This entry belongs to a study of blood T cell repertoires in COVID-19. Cohorts were based on clinical histories the participants reported. The study counted Cohort 3 donors as recovered given two negative PCRs, clearance, or symptom resolution. Libraries were prepared by immunoSEQ multiplex PCR; TCRdb keeps only in-frame clonotypes and omits some of them. Seen here are 250,000 or so clones, approximately 90% observed once, and the top ten hold just under 9%.

V gene TRBV6-5 combines with J gene TRBJ1-3, with TRBD1 matching over 8 bases. Input material: PBMCs or T cells enriched from blood (not recorded which). The TCR comes from a man in his forties who had recovered from COVID-19. The CDR3 DNA reads TGTGCCAGCAGGCCGCCGACAGGGGCTGGAAACACCATATATTTT. Protein: CASRPPTGAGNTIYF.